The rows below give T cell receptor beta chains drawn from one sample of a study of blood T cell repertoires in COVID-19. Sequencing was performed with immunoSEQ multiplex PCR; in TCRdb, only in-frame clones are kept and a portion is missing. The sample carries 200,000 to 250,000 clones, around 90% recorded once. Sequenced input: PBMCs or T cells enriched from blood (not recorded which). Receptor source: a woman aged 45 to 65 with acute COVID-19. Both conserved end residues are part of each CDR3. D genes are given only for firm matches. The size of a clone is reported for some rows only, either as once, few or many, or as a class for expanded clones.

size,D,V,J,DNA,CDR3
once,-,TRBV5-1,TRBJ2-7,TGCGCCAGCAGCTTGGCGGGGGTGGGGACCTACGAGCAGTACTTC,CASSLAGVGTYEQYF
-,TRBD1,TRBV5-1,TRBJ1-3,TGCGCCAGCAGCTTGACAGGGGGCGCCGGAAACACCATATATTTT,CASSLTGGAGNTIYF
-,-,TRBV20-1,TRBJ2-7,TGCAGTGCCCCTGGAGGCGGGAAGCAGTACTTC,CSAPGGGKQYF
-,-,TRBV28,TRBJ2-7,TGTGCCAGCAGTGAGACAGGGAGCGGGTACGAGCAGTACTTC,CASSETGSGYEQYF
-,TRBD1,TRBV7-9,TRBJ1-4,TGTGCCAGCAGCTGGGGCGGGGACAGGGGCCGTACTAATGAAAAACTGTTTTTT,CASSWGGDRGRTNEKLFF
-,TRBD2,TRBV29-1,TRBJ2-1,TGCAGCGTTGCGACTAGCAACAATGAGCAGTTCTTC,CSVATSNNEQFF
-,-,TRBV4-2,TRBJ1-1,TGTGCCAGCAGCCAAGAATTCGGGGTGAGTGGTAACACTGAAGCTTTCTTT,CASSQEFGVSGNTEAFF
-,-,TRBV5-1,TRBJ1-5,TGCGCCAGCAGCACGGGGGGGACAACCGGTCAGCCCCAGCATTTT,CASSTGGTTGQPQHF
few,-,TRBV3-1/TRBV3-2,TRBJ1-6,TGTGCCAGCAGCCAAGGGGGCAGGGCTAATTCACCCCTCCACTTT,CASSQGGRANSPLHF
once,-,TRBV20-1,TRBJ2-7,TGCAGTGCTACAAACAAGTACTTC,CSATNKYF
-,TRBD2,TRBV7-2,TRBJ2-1,TGTGCCAGCAGCTTACTGGCCACTAGCGGAGCCTACAATGAGCAGTTCTTC,CASSLLATSGAYNEQFF
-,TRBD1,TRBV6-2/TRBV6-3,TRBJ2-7,TGTGCCAGCAGTCGTCCGGGACAGGGGTCCTACGAGCAGTACTTC,CASSRPGQGSYEQYF
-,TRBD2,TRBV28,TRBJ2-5,TGTGCCAGCAATCTTAGCGGGAGGGGGGAAGAGACCCAGTACTTC,CASNLSGRGEETQYF
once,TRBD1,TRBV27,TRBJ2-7,TGTGCCAGCAGTTCCCCGACAGGGAGTGACTACGAGCAGTACTTC,CASSSPTGSDYEQYF
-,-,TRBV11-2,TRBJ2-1,TGTGCCAGCAGCTTAGGTCGGGGTGGGCAGTTCTTC,CASSLGRGGQFF
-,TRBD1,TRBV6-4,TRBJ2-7,TGTGCCAGCAGTGAGCTCGGGACAGTGTGGGAGCAGTACTTC,CASSELGTVWEQYF
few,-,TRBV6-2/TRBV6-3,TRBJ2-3,TGTGCCAGCAGTTACTCGGTCAGGGCCCCAGATACGCAGTATTTT,CASSYSVRAPDTQYF
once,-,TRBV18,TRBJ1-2,TGTGCCAGCTCCCCAAACGGGATAAACTATGGCTACACCTTC,CASSPNGINYGYTF
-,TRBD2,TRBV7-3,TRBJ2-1,TGTGCCAGCAGCTTTGCTAGCGGGCAGTACAATGAGCAGTTCTTC,CASSFASGQYNEQFF
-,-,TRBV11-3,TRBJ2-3,TGTGCCAGCAGCAGTAGAGGCGGCACAGATACGCAGTATTTT,CASSSRGGTDTQYF